What follows is one TCR beta chain and its context. The junction had 6 bases not matched to a gene; V was cut back by 5 bases and J by 0 bases. Germline loops: CDR1 MNHEY, CDR2 SMNVEV (reference sequence). The CDR3 contains 15 residues. This record comes from a study of control samples from healthy donors and cancer patients. Clones were sequenced by immunoSEQ multiplex PCR, and TCRdb holds only the in-frame ones, with some missing. The table lists 110,000 or so clones, 83% of them singletons, with about 13% in the top ten. The receptor was isolated from a woman aged 50 to 60 in good health. What was sequenced was blood. The chain links TRBV27 to TRBJ2-7; 8 bases are a match to TRBD2. The chain's CDR3 is CASSELAALSYEQYF. CDR3 sequence (DNA): TGTGCCAGCAGTGAACTAGCGGCCCTCTCCTACGAGCAGTACTTC.